The rows below give T cell receptor beta chains drawn from one sample of a study of T cell responses to AZD1222 COVID-19 vaccine. Clones were sequenced by immunoSEQ multiplex PCR, and TCRdb holds only the in-frame ones, with some missing. The sample has 82,000 or so clones; 85% to 95% are singletons. Sequenced here: peripheral blood, sampled on day 0 of AZD1222 vaccination. Every receptor here comes from an adult in good health. Each CDR3 is given with its conserved first and last residue. Fields, in order: D gene, clone size, V gene, J gene, CDR3 DNA, CDR3 protein. The D gene is left open where the match is weak. Size tells how often a clone was seen (once, few, many) or the class of an expanded clone, and some rows leave it out.

TRBD1	NA	TRBV4-1	TRBJ1-3	TGCGCCAGCAGCCAAGAGGGGACAGTAGGAAACACCATATATTTT	CASSQEGTVGNTIYF
NA	NA	TRBV6-5	TRBJ2-7	TGTGCCAGCAGCGCCGGTAGCTCCTACGAGCAGTACTTC	CASSAGSSYEQYF
NA	NA	TRBV7-3	TRBJ1-6	TGTGCCAGCAGCTCGGGGCCAAATTCACCCCTCCACTTT	CASSSGPNSPLHF
NA	NA	TRBV29-1	TRBJ1-5	TGCAGCGTTGCTGGGGGGGATCGCAATCAGCCCCAGCATTTT	CSVAGGDRNQPQHF
NA	NA	TRBV9	TRBJ1-6	TGTGCCAGCAGCGTATCTCAGCGGGCGGGAGGTAATTCACCCCTCCACTTT	CASSVSQRAGGNSPLHF
NA	NA	TRBV6-5	TRBJ1-5	TGTGCCAGCAGCCTACTTTTTAGCAATCAGCCCCAGCATTTT	CASSLLFSNQPQHF
TRBD2	NA	TRBV2	TRBJ2-2	TGTGCCAGCAGTGGGGTACTAGCGGCGAACACCGGGGAGCTGTTTTTT	CASSGVLAANTGELFF
NA	NA	TRBV7-3	TRBJ2-7	TGTGCCAGCAGCTTGGGACCGCGGGGTATCTACGAGCAGTACTTC	CASSLGPRGIYEQYF
NA	NA	TRBV6-5	TRBJ2-7	TGTGCCAGCAGAGACACCGCCGCTCGGGAGCAGTACTTC	CASRDTAAREQYF
NA	NA	TRBV18	TRBJ1-1	TGTGCCAGCTCACCAGGAGTGAACACTGAAGCTTTCTTT	CASSPGVNTEAFF
TRBD1	NA	TRBV30	TRBJ1-1	TGTGCCTGGAGTGTATTTGTAGGGGGCGATGAAGCTTTCTTT	CAWSVFVGGDEAFF
TRBD2	NA	TRBV10-3	TRBJ2-5	TGTGCCATCAGCCTGGGACTAGCTGAAGAGACCCAGTACTTC	CAISLGLAEETQYF
NA	NA	TRBV4-3	TRBJ2-2	TGCGCCAGCAGCCTTGAGGGGTTAGGCGGGGAGCTGTTTTTT	CASSLEGLGGELFF
TRBD2	NA	TRBV9	TRBJ2-3	TGTGCCAGCAGCGTAGGACTAGCGGGGCTAGATACGCAGTATTTT	CASSVGLAGLDTQYF
NA	NA	TRBV5-1	TRBJ2-7	TGCGCCAGCAGCCCCGGGGGCGCTCCCCTCTACGAGCAGTACTTC	CASSPGGAPLYEQYF
TRBD1	NA	TRBV4-3	TRBJ2-1	TGCGCCAGCAGCCCGGGACAGGGCTACAATGAGCAGTTCTTC	CASSPGQGYNEQFF
NA	NA	TRBV11-2	TRBJ2-7	TGTGCCAGCAGCTTAGTGAGTGGAGGACCCTACGAGCAGTACTTC	CASSLVSGGPYEQYF
TRBD1	NA	TRBV30	TRBJ1-4	TGTGCCTGTTTTCACAGGGGAGGGGAAAAACTGTTTTTT	CACFHRGGEKLFF
TRBD1	NA	TRBV9	TRBJ2-7	TGTGCCAGCAGCCCAACGGACAGGGTGATCTCCTACGAGCAGTACTTC	CASSPTDRVISYEQYF
TRBD1	few	TRBV5-1	TRBJ1-6	TGCGCCAGCAGCATAGGGGGCGCGGATAATTCACCCCTCCACTTT	CASSIGGADNSPLHF
NA	NA	TRBV11-2	TRBJ2-7	TGTGCCAGCAGCTTAGGGGCAGGGATGAACTACGAGCAGTACTTC	CASSLGAGMNYEQYF
NA	NA	TRBV4-1	TRBJ2-1	TGCGCCAGCAGCCAAGATTCTCGGAATGAGCAGTTCTTC	CASSQDSRNEQFF
NA	NA	TRBV6-5	TRBJ1-1	TGTGCCAGCACCCTACTGGGACCAGGGAAAACTGAAGCTTTCTTT	CASTLLGPGKTEAFF
NA	once	TRBV6-6	TRBJ1-6	TGTGCCAGCAGTTATGTCATCTCCTCCGGTAATTCACCCCTCCACTTT	CASSYVISSGNSPLHF
NA	NA	TRBV7-2	TRBJ1-1	TGTGCCAGCAGCTTATTCCAATTTGAAGCTTTCTTT	CASSLFQFEAFF
TRBD2	NA	TRBV10-3	TRBJ2-1	TGTGCCACCGGGACTAGCGGGGGGGCCAGCAATGAGCAGTTCTTC	CATGTSGGASNEQFF
NA	NA	TRBV5-1	TRBJ1-1	TGCGCCAGCAGCTTGAGCCAGAACACTGAAGCTTTCTTT	CASSLSQNTEAFF
NA	few	TRBV3-1/TRBV3-2	TRBJ2-7	TGTGCCAGCAGCCAAGAGGTCGGACGGGACACCCCAGCCTACGAGCAGTACTTC	CASSQEVGRDTPAYEQYF
NA	NA	TRBV29-1	TRBJ1-6	TGCAGCTGCCTTAATTCACCCCTCCACTTT	CSCLNSPLHF
TRBD1	NA	TRBV7-9	TRBJ2-1	TGTGCCAGCAGCTTCAACAGGGGGCACCTGGATGAGCAGTTCTTC	CASSFNRGHLDEQFF
NA	NA	TRBV5-5	TRBJ2-2	TGTGCCAGCAGCTCGTACGGACAGACGGTACGGGACACCGGGGAGCTGTTTTTT	CASSSYGQTVRDTGELFF
NA	NA	TRBV20-1	TRBJ2-7	TGCAGTGCCTCCCCCGGCTACGAGCAGTACTTC	CSASPGYEQYF
NA	NA	TRBV3-1/TRBV3-2	TRBJ1-5	TGTGCCAGCAGCCAAGATGCCGGTTTTGGGCAGCCCCAGCATTTT	CASSQDAGFGQPQHF
NA	NA	TRBV20-1	TRBJ1-1	TGCAGTGCTAGTTACAAACCTCGGGATACTGAAGCTTTCTTT	CSASYKPRDTEAFF
NA	NA	TRBV6-5	TRBJ1-1	TGTGCCAGCAGTCGTAGGGACGTGGGCACTGAAGCTTTCTTT	CASSRRDVGTEAFF
NA	NA	TRBV7-8	TRBJ2-3	TGTGCCAGCAGCTTAATGTCGGTTCACACAGATACGCAGTATTTT	CASSLMSVHTDTQYF
NA	once	TRBV19	TRBJ2-3	TGTGCCACCTCGGGGCGCACAGATACGCAGTATTTT	CATSGRTDTQYF
NA	NA	TRBV25-1	TRBJ1-2	TGTGCCAGCAGTGCGGGGCCGCATGGCTACACCTTC	CASSAGPHGYTF
NA	NA	TRBV5-1	TRBJ1-3	TGCGCCAGCAGCTTGGGCGACCTCTCTGGAAACACCATATATTTT	CASSLGDLSGNTIYF
NA	NA	TRBV4-1	TRBJ2-1	TGCGCCAGCACCAAAGGCTCAGGGGTGGGTGAGCAGTTCTTC	CASTKGSGVGEQFF
TRBD1	NA	TRBV6-6	TRBJ1-1	TGTGCCAGCAGTCGACGACAGGGAAGGGTTGGCACTGAAGCTTTCTTT	CASSRRQGRVGTEAFF
NA	medium-sized	TRBV27	TRBJ1-2	TGTGCCAGCAGTCGAACTATCACCGACACTGTCTATGGCTACACCTTC	CASSRTITDTVYGYTF
NA	NA	TRBV2	TRBJ1-5	TGTGCCAGCAGGGGGGACCGCGATCAGCCCCAGCATTTT	CASRGDRDQPQHF
TRBD1	once	TRBV7-7	TRBJ2-7	TGTGCTAGCAGCCCTGACAGGGTGAGCTACGAGCAGTACTTC	CASSPDRVSYEQYF
NA	NA	TRBV2	TRBJ2-5	TGTGCCAGCAGTGAAGCAGAGACCCAGTACTTC	CASSEAETQYF
TRBD2	NA	TRBV30	TRBJ2-6	TGTGCCTGGAGTACAGTAGCGGGGGGGCCTACTGGGGCCAACGTCCTGACTTTC	CAWSTVAGGPTGANVLTF
TRBD2	NA	TRBV6-4	TRBJ2-7	TGTGCCAGCCGCCGACTAGCGAGCTCCTACGAGCAGTACTTC	CASRRLASSYEQYF
NA	NA	TRBV5-1	TRBJ2-7	TGCGCCAGCAGCTCCCTTATAGGGCTTCAGTACTTC	CASSSLIGLQYF
TRBD2	NA	TRBV4-1	TRBJ2-7	TGCGCCAGCAGCCCTTTGGCGGGGGGACTGTACGAGCAGTACTTC	CASSPLAGGLYEQYF
NA	once	TRBV5-3	TRBJ2-7	TGTGCCAGAAGCCCCACACCGAAACCAAGGAGCTACGAGCAGTACTTC	CARSPTPKPRSYEQYF
NA	NA	TRBV6-6	TRBJ1-2	TGTGCCAGCAGTACCCCGCGTTACTACACCTTC	CASSTPRYYTF
TRBD2	NA	TRBV2	TRBJ2-5	TGTGCCAGCGGGTCTAGCGGGGGGCCGGGACAAGAGACCCAGTACTTC	CASGSSGGPGQETQYF
TRBD1	NA	TRBV2	TRBJ1-2	TGTGCCAGTTCGACAGGGGGGCCCATTGGCTACACCTTC	CASSTGGPIGYTF
TRBD1	NA	TRBV7-2	TRBJ2-5	TGTGCCAGCAGCCCCAACCCCACAGGGGGCGCGAAGACCCAGTACTTC	CASSPNPTGGAKTQYF
TRBD1	NA	TRBV19	TRBJ1-6	TGTGCCAGTAGAACGACAGGGAGCAATTCACCCCTCCACTTT	CASRTTGSNSPLHF
NA	NA	TRBV6-6	TRBJ1-1	TGTGCCAGCAGTCCTGAGGACAGATTGAACACTGAAGCTTTCTTT	CASSPEDRLNTEAFF
NA	NA	TRBV5-4	TRBJ1-1	TGTGCCAGCGAGGGGGGTGGGGGCCGAACGCGTAACACTGAAGCTTTCTTT	CASEGGGGRTRNTEAFF
TRBD1	once	TRBV2	TRBJ2-4	TGTGCCAGCAGTGCCTGGGACAGGTCAGGGAGCATTCAGTACTTC	CASSAWDRSGSIQYF
TRBD1	once	TRBV11-2	TRBJ2-3	TGTGCCAGCAGCTTAGTTGTTGGGACAGGGTGGGCAGATACGCAGTATTTT	CASSLVVGTGWADTQYF